This record concerns one T cell receptor (beta chain) sequence. This entry belongs to a study of T cell changes during pregnancy in multiple sclerosis. TCRdb's table, derived via immunoSEQ multiplex PCR, lists solely in-frame clones and lacks some. The repertoire includes almost 55,000 clones, about 92% of them detected once, and less than 4% sits in the top ten. The CDR3 has 18 residues. Germline assignment: CDR1 MNHNS and CDR2 SASEGT. V was pared by 4 bases and J by 2 bases, with 22 bases between. The TCR comes from a female donor with multiple sclerosis, enrolled in a pregnancy study. The chain couples TRBV6-1 to TRBJ2-3; weak D call: TRBD1 (6 bases). The sequenced sample was CD8+ T cells from peripheral blood mononuclear cells, obtained before pregnancy. The CDR3 DNA is TGTGCCAGCAGTGGGGAAGGCCCGATTGTGGGGGCCACAGATACGCAGTATTTT. Translating gives CASSGEGPIVGATDTQYF.